The 12 T cell receptor beta chains below were found in one sample sequenced in a study of blood T cell repertoires in COVID-19. The table came from immunoSEQ multiplex PCR; TCRdb's copy has only in-frame clones and leaves some out. The data show roughly 150,000 clones, over 75% seen once. Source material: PBMCs or T cells enriched from blood (not recorded which). The receptors shown here come from a man aged 50-59 years in a cohort exposed to, infected with or recovered from COVID-19 (not recorded which).

The table lists this clone with many counts. The chain is built from TRBV4-1 and TRBJ2-6; tentative D call: TRBD1 (6 bases). The germline V gene has CDR1 MGHRA and CDR2 YSYEKL. The ends were cut back, 0 bases at V and 0 bases at J, with 12 bases in the middle. The CDR3 covers 18 residues. CDR3 protein: CASSQDGTQYSGANVLTF. CDR3 DNA: TGCGCCAGCAGCCAAGACGGGACACAATACTCTGGGGCCAACGTCCTGACTTTC.

This chain uses TRBV7-9 with TRBJ1-2; a weak D match, TRBD1 (6 bases). Trimming left V 5 bases short and J 5 bases short, with 9 bases between. The CDR3 runs to 12 residues. Germline V gene lookup returns CDR1 SEHNR and CDR2 FQNEAQ (reference sequence). This CDR3 reads CASSLGQYGYTF. CDR3 coding DNA: TGTGCCAGCAGCCTTGGACAGTATGGCTACACCTTC.

In its sample, this clone was seen once. The rearrangement joins TRBV6-6 to TRBJ1-5, with TRBD1 matching over 7 bases. The V and J ends lost 2 bases and 4 bases, in that order; junction bases with no gene match: 8. Germline CDR1 MNHNY, CDR2 SVGAGI (reference sequence). CDR3 length equals 16 residues. CDR3 sequence reads: CASSYTTDRENQPQHF. In nucleotides, the CDR3 is TGTGCCAGCAGTTACACTACCGACAGGGAGAATCAGCCCCAGCATTTT.

For the CDR3, the DNA is TGTGCCAGCAGCGACCGGCTGGGACAGGCTAGAAACACCATATATTTT. It yields the protein CASSDRLGQARNTIYF. J is TRBJ1-3 and V is TRBV7-2, with 8 bases identical to TRBD1. Germline V gene sequence: CDR1 SGHTA, CDR2 FQGNSA. This CDR3 has 16 amino acids. V lost 5 bases to trimming and J lost 5 bases; unmatched junction nucleotides: 11.

This rearrangement joins TRBV6-5 to TRBJ1-3, with D tentatively TRBD1 (5 bases). Germline V gene sequence: CDR1 MNHEY, CDR2 SVGAGI. Trimming shortened V by 5 bases and J by 8 bases, and 13 bases separated the two germline ends. There are 13 residues in the CDR3. In nucleotides, the CDR3 is TGTGCCAGCAGTCGGGGCCGGGAGGACACCATATATTTT. This gives the protein CASSRGREDTIYF.

The chain couples TRBV6-2 or TRBV6-3 to TRBJ2-7, with D hard to call. CDR3 size: 13 residues. Trimming shortened V by 6 bases and J by 6 bases, and 15 bases separated the two germline ends. Looked up from germline, CDR1 is MNHEY and CDR2 is SVGEGT. For the CDR3, the DNA is TGTGCCAGCAGCTCTCTACGCTATTCCGAGCAGTACTTC. The encoded protein is CASSSLRYSEQYF.

The rearrangement links TRBV19 to TRBJ2-3; TRBD2 matches at 8 bases. Germline CDR1 and CDR2: LNHDA and SQIVND (reference sequence). CDR3 length: 17 residues. The J segment lost 0 bases and the V segment lost 0 bases, leaving 5 bases of the junction unmatched. The CDR3 reads CASSIEGVAGSTDTQYF. CDR3 DNA sequence: TGTGCCAGTAGTATAGAGGGAGTAGCGGGGAGCACAGATACGCAGTATTTT.

The chain links TRBV19 to TRBJ1-1, with D maybe TRBD1 (6 bases). The CDR3 extends over 15 amino acids. The V gene lost 3 bases and the J gene lost 3 bases, with 14 bases spanning the gap. The germline V gene encodes CDR1 LNHDA and CDR2 SQIVND (reference sequence). For the CDR3, the DNA is TGTGCCAGTAGTATTGGGGCAGGGGTAGACACTGAAGCTTTCTTT. Protein product: CASSIGAGVDTEAFF.

V usage is TRBV30 and J usage is TRBJ2-1, with 7 bases that match TRBD2. Germline-derived CDR1 and CDR2 are GTSNPN and SVGIG (reference sequence). J lost 1 base, V lost 5 bases, and 11 bases had no gene match. This CDR3 is 16 amino acids long. Written as DNA, the CDR3 is TGTGCCTGGGAAAGACGCGGGGGATTTTCCTACAATGAGCAGTTCTTC. It specifies CAWERRGGFSYNEQFF.

The CDR3 DNA is TGCGCCAGCAGCCAGGTCAGGGAGGTTCACAATGAGCAGTTCTTC. It is translated as CASSQVREVHNEQFF. V and J are TRBV4-1 and TRBJ2-1; perhaps TRBD2 as D (6 bases). This CDR3 comprises 15 residues. Trimming took 3 bases from V and 5 from J, leaving 14 bases between them. Per germline, CDR1 MGHRA and CDR2 YSYEKL.

This chain links TRBV19 with TRBJ2-4, with TRBD1 matching over 7 bases. The germline V gene has CDR1 LNHDA and CDR2 SQIVND (reference sequence). V lost 2 bases and J lost 5; bases outside the gene matches: 3. The CDR3 covers 14 residues. This CDR3 is CASSITGVENIQYF. The CDR3 DNA sequence: TGTGCCAGTAGTATAACAGGGGTCGAAAACATTCAGTACTTC.

The CDR3: CASSGDRRELFF. The CDR3 DNA follows: TGTGCCAGCAGTGGGGACAGAAGGGAGCTGTTTTTT. The rearrangement joins TRBV25-1 to TRBJ2-2; 7 bases fit TRBD1. The V segment lost 4 bases and the J segment 9 bases; nucleotides outside the gene matches: 2. Looked up from germline, CDR1 is MGHDK and CDR2 is SYGVNS. The CDR3 has 12 residues.